Described below is a single T cell receptor (beta chain) sequence and its context. Its antigen is unknown. Germline CDR1 SEHNR, CDR2 FQNEAQ (reference sequence). The CDR3 is made up of 16 amino acids. V was pared by 5 bases and J by 14 bases, with 19 bases of the junction left unmatched. Using RNA template, CDR3s of TCR alpha and beta were amplified with iRepertoire arm-PCR. TCRdb reprocessed the multiplex PCR reads with MiXCR, giving one entry per CDR3 protein. Seen here are tens of thousands of distinct CDR3 sequences, roughly 40% observed once, and the top ten hold around two fifths. These data come from a study of glioma-infiltrating T cells. The study, taken as a whole, reports: Non-neoplastic patients had below-expected tissue-blood divergence, while all gliomas exceeded expectation.

Sample: glioma tissue, nonneoplastic brain tissue, or PBMCs (not recorded which). The chain joins TRBV7-9 to TRBJ2-4; 9 nucleotides match TRBD2. The receptor was isolated from a human donor with low-grade glioma or glioblastoma, undergoing nonglioma brain surgery, or in good health (not recorded which). The CDR3 is CASSHLSPSGKDIEYF. The DNA of the CDR3 is TGTGCCAGCAGCCACCTTTCCCCTAGCGGGAAGGACATCGAGTACTTC.